The 2 T cell receptor beta chains reported below all come from one sample, sequenced in a study of blood T cell repertoires in COVID-19. Assay used: immunoSEQ multiplex PCR; TCRdb lists only in-frame clones, some missing. The sample consists of 200,000 to 250,000 clones, roughly 80% of them appearing once. Sample: PBMCs or T cells enriched from blood (not recorded which). Receptor source: a woman aged 40-49 years with acute COVID-19.

The rearrangement uses TRBV9 and TRBJ1-1, with D perhaps TRBD1 (5 bases). Trimming left V 5 bases short and J 5 bases short, with 16 bases between. The CDR3 is made up of 14 amino acids. The germline CDR1 and CDR2 sequences are SGDLS and YYNGEE. The chain's CDR3 is CASRREGLDTEAFF. The CDR3 coding sequence is TGTGCCAGCAGACGGGAGGGGTTAGATACTGAAGCTTTCTTT.

This chain connects TRBV7-6 to TRBJ2-5, with D possibly TRBD1 on 6 matching bases. Germline loops: CDR1 SGHVS, CDR2 FNYEAQ. V was clipped by 3 bases and J by 3 bases, with 14 bases between them. This CDR3 has 15 amino acids. The CDR3 loop reads CASSLGRGIEETQYF. CDR3 in DNA: TGTGCCAGCAGCTTGGGCAGGGGTATAGAAGAGACCCAGTACTTC.